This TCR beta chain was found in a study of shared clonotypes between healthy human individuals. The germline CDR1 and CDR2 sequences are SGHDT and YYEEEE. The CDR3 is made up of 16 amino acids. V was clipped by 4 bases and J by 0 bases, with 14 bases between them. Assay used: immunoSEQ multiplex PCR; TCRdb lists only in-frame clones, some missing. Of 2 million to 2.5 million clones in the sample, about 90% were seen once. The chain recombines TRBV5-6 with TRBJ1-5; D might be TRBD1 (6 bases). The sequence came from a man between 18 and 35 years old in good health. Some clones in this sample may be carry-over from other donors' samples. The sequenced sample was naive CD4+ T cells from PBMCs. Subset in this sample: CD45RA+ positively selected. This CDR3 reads CASSDGGGYSNQPQHF. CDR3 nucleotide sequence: TGTGCCAGCAGCGATGGAGGGGGTTATAGCAATCAGCCCCAGCATTTT.